This is a list of T cell receptor beta chains from one sample in a study of cytomegalovirus exposure and HLA in healthy donors. Profiled with immunoSEQ multiplex PCR; TCRdb holds only in-frame clones, not every one. The sample has some 150,000 clones, roughly 80% seen once; the top ten hold about 0.77%. The sample was PBMCs. The receptors originated from a woman between 18 and 29 years old in good health and CMV-seronegative. The CDR3 runs from the conserved cysteine through the conserved F or W. Fields, in order: clone size, J gene, D gene, V gene, CDR3 protein, CDR3 DNA. The D gene is left open where the match is weak. For some rows the clone size is stated as once, few or many, or as a class when expanded; others skip it.

. TRBJ1-3 TRBD1 TRBV9 CASSPRTGLGNTIYF TGTGCCAGCAGCCCGAGGACAGGGTTAGGAAACACCATATATTTT
. TRBJ1-1 . TRBV7-6 CASSQGQNTEAFF TGTGCCAGCAGCCAGGGACAGAACACTGAAGCTTTCTTT
. TRBJ2-3 . TRBV11-3 CASSQSGGTDTQYF TGTGCCAGCAGTCAATCGGGGGGCACAGATACGCAGTATTTT
. TRBJ1-3 . TRBV30 CAWSPSGNTIYF TGTGCCTGGAGTCCCAGTGGAAACACCATATATTTT
few TRBJ2-7 TRBD1 TRBV28 CASSRRQGVLNEQYF TGTGCCAGCAGTCGGCGACAGGGCGTCTTGAACGAGCAGTACTTC
. TRBJ2-2 TRBD2 TRBV5-4 CASSSPGLAGAGGELFF TGTGCCAGCAGCTCTCCGGGACTAGCGGGAGCGGGCGGGGAGCTGTTTTTT
once TRBJ2-7 TRBD1 TRBV28 CASSFSDGGWGQGYEQYF TGTGCCAGCAGTTTCAGTGATGGAGGTTGGGGACAGGGCTACGAGCAGTACTTC
. TRBJ2-3 TRBD2 TRBV5-6 CASSGGTSGWGDTQYF TGTGCCAGCAGCGGAGGGACTAGCGGCTGGGGAGATACGCAGTATTTT
. TRBJ1-1 . TRBV18 CASSPQIDRRNTEAFF TGTGCCAGCTCACCACAAATTGACAGGAGGAACACTGAAGCTTTCTTT
. TRBJ2-1 TRBD2 TRBV19 CASSISRGGSYNEQFF TGTGCCAGTAGTATCTCGCGGGGGGGCTCCTACAATGAGCAGTTCTTC
. TRBJ1-4 TRBD1 TRBV15 CATSRDGTAEKLFF TGTGCCACCAGCAGAGATGGGACAGCTGAAAAACTGTTTTTT
few TRBJ2-7 TRBD1 TRBV6-1 CALLGTGWYEQYF TGTGCCTTACTCGGGACAGGGTGGTACGAGCAGTACTTC
. TRBJ2-5 TRBD1 TRBV30 CAWSAHRQGQETQYF TGTGCCTGGAGTGCTCATCGACAGGGACAAGAGACCCAGTACTTC
. TRBJ1-5 TRBD1 TRBV6-5 CASRPLDRQHQPQHF TGTGCCAGCAGACCCCTGGACAGGCAGCACCAGCCCCAGCATTTT
. TRBJ1-4 . TRBV6-6 CASSYEQGWELFF TGTGCCAGCAGTTATGAGCAGGGATGGGAACTGTTTTTT
. TRBJ2-3 . TRBV6-5 CASSADRLTDTQYF TGTGCCAGCAGTGCAGACAGGTTAACAGATACGCAGTATTTT
. TRBJ2-2 . TRBV30 CALTKGGIDTGELFF TGTGCCCTTACGAAAGGGGGAATTGACACCGGGGAGCTGTTTTTT
. TRBJ2-7 . TRBV7-9 CASSLAGFEQYF TGTGCCAGCAGCCTGGCGGGGTTCGAGCAGTACTTC
. TRBJ1-3 TRBD1 TRBV5-4 CASSLRQGGNTIYF TGTGCCAGCAGCCTTAGACAGGGAGGAAACACCATATATTTT
. TRBJ2-7 . TRBV4-1 CASSPLLATTYEQYF TGCGCCAGCAGCCCCCTCTTAGCAACCACCTACGAGCAGTACTTC
. TRBJ1-3 TRBD1 TRBV7-6 CASSLNPTGGIGNTIYF TGTGCCAGCAGCTTAAACCCGACAGGGGGCATTGGAAACACCATATATTTT
once TRBJ2-1 . TRBV5-1 CASSFSERSEEFF TGCGCCAGCAGCTTTTCGGAGCGGAGTGAGGAGTTCTTC
. TRBJ1-1 . TRBV7-6 CASSLGGEAFF TGTGCCAGCAGCTTAGGAGGTGAAGCTTTCTTT
. TRBJ2-5 . TRBV4-1 CASSLTSSLETQYF TGCGCCAGCAGCCTGACTAGTTCTCTCGAGACCCAGTACTTC
. TRBJ2-2 . TRBV5-1 CASSFPLAGELFF TGCGCCAGCAGCTTTCCCCTTGCCGGGGAGCTGTTTTTT
. TRBJ2-7 . TRBV14 CASSQSGLREQYF TGTGCCAGCAGCCAATCAGGCTTGCGCGAGCAGTACTTC
. TRBJ2-3 TRBD2 TRBV7-9 CASSSISGSIGDTQYF TGTGCCAGCAGCTCAATTAGCGGGAGTATTGGAGATACGCAGTATTTT
. TRBJ1-4 . TRBV18 CASAPEVYEKLFF TGTGCCAGCGCGCCGGAGGTTTATGAAAAACTGTTTTTT
. TRBJ1-1 TRBD1 TRBV28 CASSTLGQGGVNTEAFF TGTGCCAGCAGTACCCTAGGACAGGGAGGAGTGAACACTGAAGCTTTCTTT
. TRBJ2-3 . TRBV28 CASSVGRWRSSTDTQYF TGTGCCAGCAGCGTGGGAAGGTGGAGGAGCAGCACAGATACGCAGTATTTT
. TRBJ1-1 . TRBV11-3 CASSLRYDSLNTEAFF TGTGCCAGCAGCCTACGGTATGACAGCTTGAACACTGAAGCTTTCTTT
. TRBJ2-1 . TRBV5-1 CASSLENGYNEQFF TGCGCCAGCAGCTTGGAGAACGGTTACAATGAGCAGTTCTTC
. TRBJ1-2 . TRBV5-5 CASSLAAQGNYGYTF TGTGCCAGCAGCTTGGCGGCGCAGGGGAACTATGGCTACACCTTC
. TRBJ2-1 TRBD2 TRBV4-3 CASSPSRGLGLAGNNEQFF TGCGCCAGCAGCCCCTCCAGGGGGTTGGGACTAGCGGGAAACAATGAGCAGTTCTTC
. TRBJ2-1 . TRBV7-8 CASSSTSLHSPYNEQFF TGTGCCAGCAGCTCAACTAGCTTACACTCACCCTACAATGAGCAGTTCTTC
. TRBJ2-7 TRBD1 TRBV29-1 CSVRTGLSSYEQYF TGCAGCGTACGGACAGGGCTGTCGTCCTACGAGCAGTACTTC
. TRBJ1-1 . TRBV28 CASSLGGEGTEAFF TGTGCCAGCAGTTTGGGGGGGGAGGGTACTGAAGCTTTCTTT
. TRBJ2-3 . TRBV12-5 CASGLSLTDTQYF TGTGCTAGTGGTCTATCACTCACAGATACGCAGTATTTT
. TRBJ2-1 TRBD2 TRBV5-6 CASSGTREEDNEQFF TGTGCCAGCAGCGGGACTCGGGAGGAGGACAATGAGCAGTTCTTC
. TRBJ1-2 . TRBV10-3 CAISESRGFFIYGYTF TGTGCCATCAGTGAGTCGCGGGGGTTTTTCATCTATGGCTACACCTTC
. TRBJ2-7 . TRBV5-1 CASSLVGLPFYEQYF TGCGCCAGCAGCTTGGTAGGACTTCCTTTCTACGAGCAGTACTTC
. TRBJ1-1 . TRBV4-1 CASSLNGGLEAFF TGCGCCAGCAGCCTGAACGGGGGGTTGGAAGCTTTCTTT
. TRBJ1-1 . TRBV6-5 CASSRGLNTEAFF TGTGCCAGCAGCAGGGGTCTGAACACTGAAGCTTTCTTT
. TRBJ2-2 . TRBV10-1 CASSPGTNTGELFF TGCGCCAGCAGTCCCGGGACGAACACCGGGGAGCTGTTTTTT
. TRBJ2-7 TRBD2 TRBV15 CATSRGLAGAYEQYF TGTGCCACCAGCAGGGGCCTAGCGGGAGCCTACGAGCAGTACTTC
once TRBJ2-1 . TRBV11-3 CASSPQGGDNEQFF TGTGCCAGCAGCCCCCAGGGGGGTGACAATGAGCAGTTCTTC
. TRBJ2-7 TRBD2 TRBV6-1 CASSEAPSGDYEQYF TGTGCCAGCAGTGAAGCCCCTAGCGGGGACTACGAGCAGTACTTC
. TRBJ1-6 . TRBV2 CASRQQSSYNSPLHF TGTGCCAGCAGGCAACAGAGCTCCTATAATTCACCCCTCCACTTT
. TRBJ1-3 . TRBV28 CASSVLGVPSGNTIYF TGTGCCAGCAGTGTTCTAGGGGTACCCTCTGGAAACACCATATATTTT
. TRBJ2-1 TRBD1 TRBV28 CASSFPPGQGLHNEQFF TGTGCCAGCAGTTTTCCTCCGGGACAGGGGCTGCACAATGAGCAGTTCTTC
. TRBJ2-7 TRBD2 TRBV19 CASSMVLAGVGYEQYF TGTGCCAGTAGTATGGTGTTAGCGGGAGTGGGGTACGAGCAGTACTTC
. TRBJ2-7 TRBD1 TRBV6-5 CASGRTGASYEQYF TGTGCCAGCGGTCGTACAGGGGCCTCCTACGAGCAGTACTTC